This T cell receptor beta chain was retrieved from a study of human T cells and chemical hapten exposure. On the study more broadly: Alopecia areata, totalis or universalis was found in mostly female patients.

V was trimmed by 6 bases and J by 4 bases, leaving 18 bases between them. The CDR3 has 16 residues. TCRdb independently ran MiXCR on the RACE reads; one entry per CDR3 protein. The sample holds about 350,000 distinct CDR3 sequences; about 6% are singletons and the top ten take around 5.8%. The time point was: patch test 2, 6 weeks after DPC sensitization. As to treatment: therapeutic diphenylcyclopropenone sensitization with weekly scalp DPC. The J gene is TRBJ2-2, the V gene TRBV12-3 or TRBV12-4; tentatively, D is TRBD1 or TRBD2 (5 bases each). Material: whole blood, obtained in connection with sensitization to the hapten diphenylcyclopropenone (DPC). The receptor was derived from a woman under 30 with alopecia areata. Some clones in this sample may be carry-over from other donors' samples. CDR3 sequence: CASSPRTLRGTGELFF. The CDR3 nucleotides read TGTGCCAGCAGCCCTCGGACATTGAGGGGCACCGGGGAGCTGTTTTTT.